This paragraph reports one TCR beta chain. Its antigen has not been determined. The sample holds no much larger clone one base away, and base qualities are not on file. Genomic DNA was extracted from sorted cells for sequencing of the TCRbeta CDR3 region. The immunoSEQ Assay was used to sequence the TCRbeta CDR3 regions. Entries here come from immuneACCESS through TCRdb and include only in-frame sequences with V and J called. Some clones fail to appear in such tables; in the studies checked, an unresolved V gene covers under half of the shortfall, and the cause of the remainder is unknown. The sample table lists 65,000 to 75,000 clones, 87% of them with a count of one. The top ten hold about 4% of the sample. Patients with autoimmune disease history or receiving systemic immunosuppression were excluded from the trial. Peripheral blood for TCR sequencing was drawn from every dose cohort at baseline, at cycle 4 day 1 and at cycle 7 day 1. Samples were obtained from an open-label, multicenter, first-in-human phase I dose-escalation trial of ivuxolimab. Adults with locally advanced or metastatic melanoma, renal cell carcinoma, hepatocellular carcinoma or head and neck squamous cell carcinoma were enrolled in the trial. Before TCR sequencing, CD4+ and CD8+ T cells were separately sorted from peripheral blood.

This entry belongs to a study of OX40 agonist ivuxolimab in advanced cancers. Background for the entire study: Ivuxolimab was a fully human IgG2 agonistic monoclonal antibody targeting the costimulatory receptor OX40 (CD134). Intravenous ivuxolimab was administered to patients every 2 weeks at six dose levels: 0.01, 0.1, 0.3, 1.5, 3 and 10 mg/kg. Of the approximately 50 dose-escalation patients, hepatocellular carcinoma was present in approximately 20, melanoma in approximately 15, renal cell carcinoma in 9 and head and neck cancer in 9. The dose-escalation cohort was about 86% male with a mean age of about 60 years, ranging from roughly 20 to 80. Prior anti-PD-1, anti-PD-L1 or anti-CTLA-4 therapy was permitted, and about two fifths of dose-escalation patients had received checkpoint inhibitors. Partial responses were achieved by three dose-escalation patients, of whom one had hepatocellular carcinoma and two had cutaneous melanoma. The purpose of peripheral TCRbeta sequencing was to test whether ivuxolimab changed TCR sequence diversity and led to clonal T-cell expansion. The monotherapy dose-escalation portion (N ≈ 55 patients) of the phase I ivuxolimab trial is reported in the paper. Results the study describes overall, beyond this receptor: Which antigens the clonally expanded peripheral T cells were specific for was not determined. Clonal expansion of both CD4+ and CD8+ blood T cells was observed from baseline to week 6 at doses 0.1 to 3.0 mg/kg. In the 0.1-3.0 mg/kg groups, partial responders had among the lowest normalized peripheral clonal expansion, particularly in CD8+ T cells. On average, CD8+ T cells showed more expanded clones than CD4+ T cells after ivuxolimab. Low levels of normalized T-cell clonal expansion were also seen in some patients who did not respond.

The CDR3 sequence holds 15 residues, the cysteine and phenylalanine included. Here the CDR3 DNA is all that survives: 45 bases in frame from base 1. CDR1 SGHTA and CDR2 FQGNSA are derived from the germline V gene. The junction carries 9 bases between V and J, which are trimmed by 1 base and 5 bases respectively. This receptor was obtained from an adult with an advanced solid tumor such as melanoma, head and neck, liver or kidney cancer. In this chain, TRBV7-2 is recombined with TRBJ1-6; the D gene cannot be named for sure. The source was CD4+ or CD8+ T cells sorted from blood, collected in a trial of the OX40 agonist ivuxolimab. The CDR3 reads as follows: CASSLVRGNNSPLHF. DNA sequence: TGTGCCAGCAGCTTAGTCCGAGGGAATAATTCACCCCTCCACTTT.